This TCR beta chain was recovered during a study of cytomegalovirus exposure and HLA in healthy donors (dated by TCRdb to about 2017). In the study overall: In an earlier analysis of approximately 500 of the donors, around 290 Gb of sequence data and 117 million unique TCR beta sequences from about 179 million T cells were reported. The genetic ancestry cluster associated with self-reported Caucasian donors included 65% to 90% of the roughly 390 genotyped donors. Using immunosequencing, the study profiled T cell repertoires from 640 or so subjects and related those repertoires to cytomegalovirus serostatus. Genome-wide SNP genotypes for about three fifths of the 666 donors were used in a later genetic analysis, which treated that subset as a discovery cohort. An early release that covered approximately 600 HLA-typed donors contained about 290 gigabases of sequencing data and 75 million to 100 million unique TCR sequences. All discovery cohort repertoires had been generated using a single sequencing platform. To study patterns of TCR occurrence, a later analysis re-analyzed previously published TCR beta repertoires from hundreds of donors and added high-resolution HLA genotyping. The aim of the study was to test whether cataloging public T cell receptors could identify signatures of past pathogen exposure. Rather than using new phenotypic data, the later analysis identified candidate immune exposures from TCR beta sequences and from how often those sequences occurred across donors. Donor age, sex, ethnicity and CMV serostatus were compiled together with the repertoire data. Across some 400 genotyped donors of the cohort, an average of approximately 240,000 unique TCR beta nucleotide sequences per donor were sequenced, and roughly a sixth of those sequences were non-productive. Typing coverage varied by locus: roughly 620-640 donors for A, B, C, DRB1 and DQB1; 522 for DQA1; about 570 for DPA1; around 450 for DPB1. To decide whether each TCR beta V gene segment behaved as functional or pseudogenic, an earlier analysis of several hundred of the donors relied on high-throughput TCR beta sequencing. Five DR-DQ haplotypes were treated as single units for association and clustering because of strong linkage in the cohort. A separate validation cohort of roughly 130 different subjects was used in addition to the 666-subject first cohort. The study combined high-throughput TCR immunosequencing, statistical association of individual TCRs with disease status, and machine learning to predict cytomegalovirus infection status. HLA typing covered class I and class II loci at four-digit resolution. Overall study results and their limits: In a later analysis, TCR association rates were found to vary across HLA loci, with the most associated TCRs seen for DRB1 alleles and the fewest for HLA-C alleles. Because counts were too low, more than 15 rarely observed V segments, including chromosome 9 orphons, were excluded from the earlier analysis of 587 of the donors. Specific HLA alleles were associated with more than 15,000 TCR beta sequences at a false discovery rate of 0.05 in a later analysis. For the cohort, immune exposure information was limited to CMV serostatus. Some IMGT-functional V segments, including TRBV6-2 and TRBV6-3, could not be told apart with the 87-base-pair reads, so those segments were excluded. A further reported finding was that TCR beta sequences accurately predicted the HLA-A and HLA-B alleles for most subjects in the first cohort. Correlated functional status among segregating V segments might reflect linkage disequilibrium, but an unknown experimental factor could not be ruled out. Broadly in line with IMGT annotations, most TCR beta V segments showed up in productive rearrangements about 90% or about 30% of the time in an earlier analysis of approximately 600 of the donors. Three of the identified cytomegalovirus-associated TCR beta chains were confirmed in vitro to be specific for cytomegalovirus antigens. Strong co-occurrence of HLA alleles, especially DR and DQ, made assigning TCR associations to individual alleles difficult. V-gene and J-gene trimming of TCR beta chains was associated with a missense DCLRE1C variant in a later genetic analysis, and the association was replicated in an independent cohort. According to a later genetic analysis, donors in an Asian-associated ancestry cluster had fewer N-insertions in productive TCRs than the roughly 700-donor mean. Most TCR sequences were seen in very few donors, while some public TCRs were found in many individuals. A later analysis found that HLA-associated TCR beta chains were more clonally expanded and had lower generation probabilities than equally common non-associated chains. Because some donors lacked HLA typing at each locus, the association tests relied only on the typed subset. Most CMV-associated TCR beta chains appeared to be HLA-restricted in a later analysis, and the HLA associations seemed to be driven largely by CMV exposure. A later analysis reported that several top co-occurrence clusters appeared linked to parvovirus B19, influenza, CMV and Epstein-Barr virus. Sequencing depth was assumed to be roughly uniform across donors in the presence/absence analyses, though that assumption may not hold. This cohort had only TCR beta chains sequenced, and the lack of alpha or paired-chain data limited which features could be detected. The authors suggested that the approach could potentially be generalized to other disease states and immunological phenotypes. The sequencing pipeline was judged likely to have produced a cluster of highly shared sequence variants as a technical artifact. A total of 150 to 200 TCR beta chains were listed by the study as associated with cytomegalovirus. In both the original and validation cohorts, the classifier was reported to diagnose cytomegalovirus status with high specificity and sensitivity.

The method was the immunoSEQ multiplex PCR assay. The multiplex PCR relied on a mix of 60 forward primers for TCR Vbeta segments and 13 reverse primers for TCR Jbeta segments. The CDR3 region of rearranged TCR beta genes was amplified from genomic DNA by a multiplex PCR assay. Amplified TCR beta libraries were sequenced as 87-base-pair reads on the Illumina HiSeq System. On the authors' methods: A later analysis counted 65 million to 90 million unique TCR beta chains across the 550 to 800 repertoires, and around 9.9 million of these chains were shared by at least two donors. Raw reads were error-corrected and collapsed into unique sequences with a nearest-neighbor algorithm that merged closely related sequences to remove PCR and sequencing errors. V, D and J gene segments were assigned by aligning CDR3 sequences to IMGT reference sequences. For a sequence to be retained, a match of at least six nucleotides to both a V gene segment and a J gene segment was required. Rearrangements were classified as productive when the CDR3 lacked stop codons and remained in frame with V and J, and all other rearrangements were classified as non-productive. Following IMGT convention, CDR3 was defined as the stretch from the second conserved V-encoded cysteine up to the conserved J-encoded phenylalanine. Sequences without an unambiguous match to a single V gene segment were excluded from the earlier analysis of almost 600 of the donors. An earlier analysis of fewer than 650 of the donors classified V segments as functional when productive rearrangements were above 56.7% and as segregating when the standard deviation between donors was above 5%. To diagnose cytomegalovirus status from the catalog of TCR beta chain sequences, a statistical classification framework was built. V and J gene assignment, in a later analysis, came from comparing TCR nucleotide sequences with IMGT/GENE-DB human TR gene sequences. In a later analysis, CDR3 sequences and most-parsimonious VDJ recombination scenarios were assigned using the TCRdist pipeline. In a later analysis, each TCR beta chain was defined by its CDR3 amino acid sequence together with its V-gene family, and reads without a unique V-gene family were excluded. To address suspected cross-contamination and a sequencing artifact, a later analysis removed approximately 590 highly shared, low-generation-probability nucleotide sequences. For each public chain, a later analysis derived a clonal expansion index from normalized ranks of inferred template counts within each repertoire. A later analysis computed generation probabilities with a VDJ recombination model fitted to out-of-frame rearrangements, and checked the results against IGoR. A later analysis scored TCR-TCR, TCR-HLA and TCR-CMV co-occurrence with hypergeometric tests, applying a repertoire-size bias correction to TCR pairs. A later analysis estimated false discovery rates by permuting HLA or CMV assignments 20 times. In a later analysis, co-occurring TCRs were grouped with DBSCAN, and TCRdist sequence similarity was added when clustering was performed within HLA-allele-positive subsets. Repertoires with fewer than 30,000 or more than 120,000 public chains, plus five repertoires with anomalous nucleotide sharing, were excluded from co-occurrence clustering. TCRdb carries this immuneACCESS record with in-frame sequences only. Its versions omit some clonotypes, under half of them owing to an unresolved V gene in the studies checked, with the rest unexplained. V and J calls plus clone size are reproduced from that table; the DNA served to infer D and trimming. The sample's table lists a count of approximately 210,000 clones. The ten largest account for less than 1% of the sample.

The germline V gene (reference sequence) sets CDR1 to SEHNR and CDR2 to FQNEAQ. V ends up 1 base short and J 4 bases short, with an unmatched junction base count of 3. The CDR3 starts with the cysteine, ends with the phenylalanine, and has 14 residues. The entry retains the CDR3 DNA only, 42 bases that are in frame from base 1. Note on this clone: The antigen it recognizes is unknown. This sample also contains other DNA sequences that code for the same CDR3.

The cohort consisted of some 670 healthy bone marrow donors. All cohort members were sampled while nominally healthy, although unrecorded immune exposures were likely present. The donor tested CMV seropositive, placing the donor among the 310 or so seropositive members of the cohort. A peripheral blood sample was collected from each donor, and TCR beta sequencing was performed on peripheral blood mononuclear cells. The Qiagen DNeasy Blood Extraction Kit was used to extract genomic DNA from the blood cell samples. The chain was built from TRBV7-9 and TRBJ1-1, with TRBD1 identical over 7 junction bases. The source material was PBMCs. The TCR sequence derives from a woman aged 25 to 39 in good health and CMV-seropositive. CDR3 sequence: CASSLEAGGTEAFF. The sequence in DNA is TGTGCCAGCAGCTTAGAGGCAGGGGGCACTGAAGCTTTCTTT.